This entry lists 27 T cell receptor beta chains sequenced from one sample in a study of blood T cell repertoires in COVID-19 (TCRdb year 2020). Library creation used the immunoSEQ multiplex PCR assay. Sourced from immuneACCESS, this table was stored by TCRdb with only in-frame sequences that have V and J called. A share of the clones is absent; for the studies checked, an unresolved V gene accounts for under half, and the remainder has no known explanation. This sample comprises some 70,000 clones, about 90% of them detected only once. Approximately 15% of the sample is in the top ten clones. The sample consisted of peripheral blood. These receptors originate from a man in his forties or fifties with COVID-19, enrolled during active disease.

This clone has more than one count but fewer than ten. The V and J genes are TRBV10-3 and TRBJ1-1, with TRBD1 matching 7 bases. CDR3 length: 14 amino acids. In germline, CDR1 is ENHRY, CDR2 SYGVKD. V shed 2 bases, J shed 10 bases, and the junction held 10 bases outside the gene matches. This CDR3 is CAISENNRGSRAFF. CDR3 coding DNA: TGTGCCATCAGTGAGAATAACAGGGGTTCTCGAGCTTTCTTT.

This clone came up a few times. This chain links TRBV6-5 with TRBJ1-1, with 8 bases fitting TRBD1. CDR3 length equals 13 residues. The V gene end was trimmed by 6 bases and the J gene end by 8 bases; junction bases not matched to a gene: 8. Germline CDR1 reads MNHEY; CDR2 reads SVGAGI. The DNA for the CDR3 is TGTGCCAGCAGGACTACAGGGGGACAGGAAGCTTTCTTT. As protein: CASRTTGGQEAFF.

V usage is TRBV2 and J usage is TRBJ2-7; D is unresolved. V lost 1 base to trimming and J lost 2 bases, with 6 bases between them. This CDR3 has 13 residues. The germline V gene encodes CDR1 SNHLY and CDR2 FYNNEI. The CDR3 here is CASSEDTAYEQYF. CDR3 DNA: TGTGCCAGCAGTGAAGACACAGCCTACGAGCAGTACTTC. Based on the CDR3 plus reference TRBV2 and TRBJ2-7, the full variable domain is EPEVTQTPSHQVTQMGQEVILRCVPISNHLYFYWYRQILGQKVEFLVSFYNNEISEKSEIFDDQFSVERPDGSNFTLKIRSTKLEDSAMYFCASSEDTAYEQYFGPGTRLTVT.

This rearrangement joins TRBV27 to TRBJ1-5; 7 bases map to TRBD1. CDR1 and CDR2 from the germline V gene are MNHEY and SMNVEV (reference sequence). The trim removed 5 bases at V and 7 bases at J, leaving 5 bases unmatched. CDR3 size: 13 residues. CDR3: CASSQTGAQPQHF. The CDR3 DNA sequence: TGTGCCAGCAGTCAAACAGGGGCCCAGCCCCAGCATTTT.

The gene calls are TRBV25-1 and TRBJ1-5, with D tentatively TRBD1 (5 bases). V was trimmed by 2 bases and J by 5 bases, leaving 10 bases between them. In germline, CDR1 is MGHDK, CDR2 SYGVNS. There are 14 residues in the CDR3. The CDR3 coding sequence is TGTGCCAGCAGTGAAGGAGGGACCTATCAGCCCCAGCATTTT. This translates into CASSEGGTYQPQHF.

The V gene is TRBV19, the J gene TRBJ2-1, with D maybe TRBD2 (6 bases). The germline gives CDR1 LNHDA, CDR2 SQIVND (reference sequence). The CDR3 has 16 residues. Trimming stripped 1 base from V and 8 bases from J, with 18 bases between. CDR3 loop: CASSIAPNSGRDEQFF. DNA for the CDR3: TGTGCCAGTAGTATAGCCCCAAATAGCGGCCGCGATGAGCAGTTCTTC.

The gene calls are TRBV13 and TRBJ1-2; 11 nucleotides line up with TRBD1. Germline V CDR1 and CDR2: PRHDT, FYEKMQ (reference sequence). The CDR3 has 15 amino acids. The trim removed 5 bases at V and 2 bases at J, leaving 4 bases unmatched. CDR3 in amino acids: CASSARDRGNYGYTF. CDR3 coding DNA: TGTGCCAGCAGCGCTCGGGACAGGGGGAACTATGGCTACACCTTC.

The chain couples TRBV7-9 to TRBJ1-5, with D perhaps matching TRBD1 (6 bases). V was cut by 9 bases and J by 0 bases, with 15 bases left in between. The CDR3 contains 15 residues. Germline CDR1 is SEHNR and CDR2 is FQNEAQ (reference sequence). The CDR3 DNA reads as TGTGCCAGTAGTACAGGGACCTATAGCAATCAGCCCCAGCATTTT. Protein product: CASSTGTYSNQPQHF.

This chain uses TRBV30 with TRBJ2-2; TRBD2 is a possible D gene (5 bases). CDR1 and CDR2 (germline): GTSNPN, SVGIG (reference sequence). The V and J ends lost 2 bases and 5 bases respectively, with 6 bases between them. This CDR3 has 12 amino acids. Written as DNA, the CDR3 is TGTGCCTGGAGTACGGGGACCGGGGAGCTGTTTTTT. It specifies CAWSTGTGELFF.

The chain combines TRBV6-6 with TRBJ1-1; D gene ambiguous. Between the trimmed V and J ends, which lost 8 bases and 4 bases, there was a span of 14 bases. Germline loops: CDR1 MNHNY, CDR2 SVGAGI (reference sequence). The CDR3 totals 13 residues. This chain's CDR3 is CASSSTGITEAFF. The CDR3 bases are TGTGCCAGCTCGTCCACCGGTATCACTGAAGCTTTCTTT.

With regard to this clone: At one end the junction does not follow the germline gene, possibly because of a read error. Other DNA sequences from this sample encode an identical CDR3 as well. The V gene is TRBV19, the J gene TRBJ1-2; 10 nucleotides line up with TRBD1. CDR1 is LNHDA and CDR2 is SQIVND in the germline V gene (reference sequence). The length of the CDR3 is 14 residues. CDR3 sequence (DNA): TGTGCTAGTACTCGGACAGGGGGTAACTATGGCTACACCTTC. As protein: CASTRTGGNYGYTF.

The chain has TRBV10-3 and TRBJ1-2; a weak D match, TRBD1 (5 bases). The CDR3 loop spans 16 amino acids. Looked up from germline, CDR1 is ENHRY and CDR2 is SYGVKD. The V end was cut by 0 bases, the J end by 3 bases, with 14 bases between. CDR3 DNA: TGTGCCATCAGTGAGTCCTTCGGGGGTTCTGACTATGGCTACACCTTC. This gives the protein CAISESFGGSDYGYTF.

The V gene is TRBV27, the J gene TRBJ2-7; TRBD1 is a possible D gene (6 bases). The V gene's germline CDR1 is MNHEY and CDR2 SMNVEV (reference sequence). The ends were cut back, 3 bases at V and 5 bases at J, with 14 bases in the middle. This CDR3 region has 14 residues. This CDR3 reads CASSLLTGFDEQYF. As DNA, the CDR3 is TGTGCCAGCAGTTTGTTAACAGGGTTCGACGAGCAGTACTTC.

The rearrangement uses TRBV7-2 and TRBJ2-7, with D possibly being TRBD2 (5 bases). This CDR3 has 15 amino acids. V lost 3 bases to trimming and J lost 0 bases, with 12 bases between them. Germline-derived CDR1 and CDR2 are SGHTA and FQGNSA. CDR3 bases: TGTGCCAGCAGCTTGGACTTTGCAACCTCCTACGAGCAGTACTTC. It translates to CASSLDFATSYEQYF. The full variable domain, completed using reference TRBV7-2 and TRBJ2-7, is GAGVSQSPSNKVTEKGKDVELRCDPISGHTALYWYRQSLGQGLEFLIYFQGNSAPDKSGLPSDRFSAERTGGSVSTLTIQRTQQEDSAVYLCASSLDFATSYEQYFGPGTRLTVT.

The genes are TRBV6-6 and TRBJ2-5; a weak D match, TRBD2 (6 bases). Trimming shortened V by 5 bases and J by 0 bases, and 16 bases separated the two germline ends. Germline V lookup: CDR1 MNHNY, CDR2 SVGAGI (reference sequence). This CDR3 spans 16 amino acids. CDR3: CASSTTSRGYQETQYF. The CDR3 nucleotides are TGTGCCAGCAGTACGACTAGTCGGGGGTACCAAGAGACCCAGTACTTC.

V usage is TRBV10-1 and J usage is TRBJ2-1; the match to TRBD2 covers 8 bases. This CDR3 contains 16 residues. J gave up 2 bases and V 3 bases, and 6 bases lay outside the gene matches. Germline V CDR1 and CDR2: WNHNN, SYGVQD (reference sequence). CDR3 sequence (DNA): TGCGCCAGCAGTGATAGCAGCGGGGGCACCTACAATGAGCAGTTCTTC. Amino acids: CASSDSSGGTYNEQFF.

This clone was recorded once. This sequence joins TRBV5-4 and TRBJ2-3, with 8 bases aligning to TRBD2. There are 13 residues in the CDR3. CDR1 is SGHNT, CDR2 YYREEE, per germline (reference sequence). J lost 3 bases, V lost 5 bases, and 2 bases had no gene match. This chain's CDR3 is CASRASGTDTQYF. The CDR3 bases are TGTGCCAGCAGAGCTAGCGGGACAGATACGCAGTATTTT.

The gene calls are TRBV4-1 and TRBJ1-4; D might be TRBD1 (5 bases). CDR1 is MGHRA, CDR2 YSYEKL, per germline. The CDR3 is 17 amino acids. V lost 0 bases and J 8 bases, leaving 19 bases between the germline ends. The CDR3 is CASSQDRGSGVREKLFF. The DNA of the CDR3 is TGCGCCAGCAGCCAAGATCGAGGATCGGGGGTTAGGGAAAAACTGTTTTTT.

This clone was counted a single time. The chain employs TRBV5-1 and TRBJ1-4; 7 bases are a match to TRBD1. The CDR3 spans 15 residues. J gave up 4 bases and V 0 bases, and 3 bases lay outside the gene matches. Germline CDR1 SGHRS, CDR2 YFSETQ. The CDR3 bases are TGCGCCAGCAGCTTGGTGGGGACAGTTAATGAAAAACTGTTTTTT. Protein sequence: CASSLVGTVNEKLFF.

This chain uses TRBV12-3 or TRBV12-4 with TRBJ2-7, with D perhaps TRBD1 (6 bases). The CDR3 has 13 residues. V was clipped by 4 bases and J by 3 bases, with 10 bases between them. CDR3 coding DNA: TGTGCCAGCAGTTCGGGACATTTCTACGAGCAGTACTTC. It encodes CASSSGHFYEQYF.

The V and J genes are TRBV7-2 and TRBJ1-4, with 7 positions matching TRBD1. CDR1 is SGHTA and CDR2 is FQGNSA in the germline V gene. The CDR3 spans 16 residues. The V segment lost 3 bases and the J segment 8 bases; nucleotides outside the gene matches: 12. The CDR3 sequence: CASSLTTGPQGEKLFF. CDR3 sequence (DNA): TGTGCCAGCAGCTTGACGACAGGGCCTCAAGGGGAAAAACTGTTTTTT.

This chain connects TRBV4-1 to TRBJ1-5; D call uncertain. This CDR3 region has 17 residues. The germline V and J ends were trimmed by 4 bases and 0 bases, with 16 bases remaining between them. CDR1 and CDR2 (germline): MGHRA, YSYEKL. The CDR3 reads CASSPRTASFSNQPQHF. CDR3 coding DNA: TGCGCCAGCAGCCCTCGTACAGCAAGTTTTAGCAATCAGCCCCAGCATTTT.

This chain connects TRBV6-1 to TRBJ2-3; 10 bases fit TRBD1. Looked up from germline, CDR1 is MNHNS and CDR2 is SASEGT. This CDR3 comprises 16 residues. J was trimmed by 1 base and V by 4 bases; bases with no gene match: 5. CDR3 bases: TGTGCCAGCAGTGGACAGGGGGCTTTTGGCACAGATACGCAGTATTTT. Its protein product is CASSGQGAFGTDTQYF.

This clone was detected once. The rearrangement joins TRBV2 to TRBJ2-4; a weak D match, TRBD2 (6 bases). Germline CDR1 SNHLY, CDR2 FYNNEI. The length of the CDR3 is 15 residues. The V end was cut by 3 bases, the J end by 0 bases, with 9 bases between. The CDR3 here is CASSEAGIAKNIQYF. CDR3 nucleotides: TGTGCCAGCAGTGAGGCGGGGATAGCCAAAAACATTCAGTACTTC.

The V call is TRBV6-6, the J call TRBJ2-7; tentative D call: TRBD2 (6 bases). CDR1 is MNHNY and CDR2 is SVGAGI in the germline V gene (reference sequence). The V and J ends lost 6 bases and 1 base respectively, with 16 bases between them. CDR3 length: 15 amino acids. The CDR3 is CASRGGPKSSYEQYF. CDR3 in DNA: TGTGCCAGCAGGGGAGGACCGAAGTCATCCTACGAGCAGTACTTC.

The J gene is TRBJ1-2, the V gene TRBV2; 9 bases are shared with TRBD1. In germline, CDR1 is SNHLY, CDR2 FYNNEI. The ends lost 6 bases at V and 7 bases at J; junction bases unmatched: 12. The length of the CDR3 is 15 residues. In DNA, the CDR3 is TGTGCCAGCAGCGAGACGGGACAGGGTATAGCTGGCTACACCTTC. Translating it yields CASSETGQGIAGYTF.

The chain combines TRBV5-1 with TRBJ2-5; D remains unclear. This CDR3 is built from 14 residues. Germline V CDR1 and CDR2: SGHRS, YFSETQ. V was pared by 0 bases and J by 2 bases, with 8 bases between. The CDR3 loop reads CASSLVLQQETQYF. The CDR3 region has the DNA TGCGCCAGCAGCTTGGTGTTACAGCAAGAGACCCAGTACTTC. Looking up the rest from reference TRBV5-1 and TRBJ2-5 gives the full variable domain: KAGVTQTPRYLIKTRGQQVTLSCSPISGHRSVSWYQQTPGQGLQFLFEYFSETQRNKGNFPGRFSGRQFSNSRSEMNVSTLELGDSALYLCASSLVLQQETQYFGPGTRLLVL.